This entry is about one T cell receptor beta chain. PCR used 60 Vbeta primers and 13 Jbeta primers. Assay used: immunoSEQ multiplex PCR; TCRdb lists only in-frame clones, some missing. The data show roughly 220,000 clones, with around 80% seen just once and about 3% held by the top ten. This specimen belongs to a study of cytomegalovirus exposure and HLA in healthy donors. Germline CDR1 SGDLS, CDR2 YYNGEE. Trimming shortened V by 0 bases and J by 8 bases, and 17 bases separated the two germline ends. The CDR3 sequence is 15 residues long. The sample comprised PBMCs. The V gene is TRBV9, the J gene TRBJ1-1, with TRBD1 as a possible D gene (6 bases). The receptor was derived from a man in his thirties or forties in good health and CMV-seronegative. CDR3: CASSVDQGLALEAFF. The CDR3 DNA sequence: TGTGCCAGCAGCGTAGATCAGGGGTTGGCGTTGGAAGCTTTCTTT.